This T cell receptor beta chain stems from a study of spatial heterogeneity in lung cancer. The overall study: Detection consistently captured more beta-chain sequences than alpha-chain sequences. Study-wide results and limits: Among blood samples, ubiquitous expanded tumor TCRs appeared more at resection than at follow-up.

Using its own MiXCR run on the 5' RACE reads, TCRdb lists one record per CDR3 protein. The sample consists of around 41,000 distinct CDR3 sequences, nearly 7% of them appearing once. This clonotype was observed a few times. What it binds is not known. Time point here: sample taken at primary tumor resection. Samples came from roughly 72 TRACERx patients with untreated early-stage lung cancer. Unsorted tumor, nontumor lung tissue or cryopreserved PBMC supplied the whole RNA. CDR3 size: 14 residues. In germline, CDR1 is SEHNR, CDR2 FQNEAQ (reference sequence). Trimming removed 3 bases from V and 0 bases from J, with 9 bases in between.

This receptor was obtained from a female donor with early-stage non-small cell lung cancer. Sequencing used PBMCs, obtained at surgery. The rearrangement uses TRBV7-9 and TRBJ2-7; D ambiguous. CDR3 coding DNA: TGTGCCAGCAGCTTTACGGTGAACTCCTACGAGCAGTACTTC. This codes for CASSFTVNSYEQYF.